These T cell receptor beta chains were read from a single sample in a study of OX40 agonist ivuxolimab in advanced cancers. The method was immunoSEQ multiplex PCR; TCRdb's version includes in-frame clones alone and lacks a portion of them. Of about 68,000 clones listed, about 89% are singletons. Sequenced here: CD4+ or CD8+ T cells sorted from blood, sampled in a trial of the OX40 agonist ivuxolimab. These receptor sequences come from an adult with an advanced solid tumor such as melanoma, head and neck, liver or kidney cancer. Both conserved end residues are part of each CDR3. The order of the fields is CDR3 protein, CDR3 DNA, J gene, D gene, clone size, V gene. D genes are given only for firm matches. Size is stated for part of the rows, as once, few or many counts, or as a class when the clone is expanded.

CDR3: CASSGLLEASEQFF
DNA: TGTGCCAGCAGCGGCCTCCTAGAGGCGAGTGAGCAGTTCTTC
J: TRBJ2-1
D: NA
size: NA
V: TRBV7-9

CDR3: CASSPSTRETQYF
DNA: TGTGCCAGCAGCCCCTCCACAAGAGAGACCCAGTACTTC
J: TRBJ2-5
D: NA
size: NA
V: TRBV7-2

CDR3: CASSFERNQPQHF
DNA: TGTGCCAGCAGCTTCGAGCGCAATCAGCCCCAGCATTTT
J: TRBJ1-5
D: NA
size: NA
V: TRBV5-4

CDR3: CASSVDGGGAKTQYF
DNA: TGTGCCAGCAGCGTAGACGGAGGGGGGGCGAAGACGCAGTATTTT
J: TRBJ2-3
D: NA
size: once
V: TRBV9

CDR3: CASSPEETQYF
DNA: TGTGCCAGCTCACCCGAAGAGACCCAGTACTTC
J: TRBJ2-5
D: NA
size: NA
V: TRBV18

CDR3: CASASTDTQYF
DNA: TGCGCCAGCGCCTCAACAGATACGCAGTATTTT
J: TRBJ2-3
D: NA
size: NA
V: TRBV5-1

CDR3: CASSRGHGANVLTF
DNA: TGTGCCAGCAGTAGGGGGCATGGGGCCAACGTCCTGACTTTC
J: TRBJ2-6
D: TRBD1
size: NA
V: TRBV2

CDR3: CASSEGGASLGIYF
DNA: TGTGCCAGCAGTGAAGGGGGAGCCTCCTTGGGGATATATTTT
J: TRBJ1-3
D: NA
size: NA
V: TRBV6-1

CDR3: CASSVLGSVYEQYF
DNA: TGTGCCAGCAGCGTTCTTGGCAGTGTCTACGAGCAGTACTTC
J: TRBJ2-7
D: NA
size: NA
V: TRBV14

CDR3: CASSLTGSSRGELFF
DNA: TGTGCCAGCAGCTTAACGGGCTCCTCACGAGGGGAGCTGTTTTTT
J: TRBJ2-2
D: NA
size: NA
V: TRBV7-3

CDR3: CASSSDRFTEAFF
DNA: TGTGCCAGCAGCTCCGACAGATTTACTGAAGCTTTCTTT
J: TRBJ1-1
D: NA
size: NA
V: TRBV7-3

CDR3: CASSIDKAGPQETQYF
DNA: TGTGCCAGTAGTATAGATAAGGCAGGCCCACAAGAGACCCAGTACTTC
J: TRBJ2-5
D: NA
size: NA
V: TRBV19

CDR3: CAIRETRTDTQYF
DNA: TGTGCCATCAGAGAGACACGGACAGATACGCAGTATTTT
J: TRBJ2-3
D: NA
size: once
V: TRBV10-3

CDR3: CASSLGWDRGGEKLFF
DNA: TGTGCCAGCAGCTTAGGCTGGGACAGGGGCGGTGAAAAACTGTTTTTT
J: TRBJ1-4
D: TRBD1
size: NA
V: TRBV7-9

CDR3: CASRQELPFGYTF
DNA: TGTGCCAGCCGACAGGAACTACCTTTTGGCTACACCTTC
J: TRBJ1-2
D: NA
size: NA
V: TRBV19

CDR3: CASSERQLRTEAFF
DNA: TGTGCCAGCAGTGAAAGGCAGCTCCGCACTGAAGCTTTCTTT
J: TRBJ1-1
D: NA
size: NA
V: TRBV6-1

CDR3: CASSPSPNTEAFF
DNA: TGTGCCAGCTCACCTAGTCCAAACACTGAAGCTTTCTTT
J: TRBJ1-1
D: NA
size: few
V: TRBV18

CDR3: CASRPLRDRVYEQYF
DNA: TGTGCCAGCAGACCACTCCGGGACAGAGTCTACGAGCAGTACTTC
J: TRBJ2-7
D: TRBD1
size: NA
V: TRBV6-6

CDR3: CASSLGGAGAEQFF
DNA: TGTGCTAGCAGCTTAGGGGGGGCGGGAGCTGAGCAGTTCTTC
J: TRBJ2-1
D: NA
size: NA
V: TRBV7-7

CDR3: CASNLGGFGYTF
DNA: TGTGCCAGTAACCTAGGGGGATTTGGCTACACCTTC
J: TRBJ1-2
D: NA
size: NA
V: TRBV19

CDR3: CASSDTSGNNSPLHF
DNA: TGTGCCAGTAGTGATACATCGGGTAATAATTCACCCCTCCACTTT
J: TRBJ1-6
D: NA
size: NA
V: TRBV19

CDR3: CASSPTKGSNQPQHF
DNA: TGTGCCAGCAGCCCAACCAAAGGAAGCAATCAGCCCCAGCATTTT
J: TRBJ1-5
D: NA
size: NA
V: TRBV4-2

CDR3: CASSSSWDNEQFF
DNA: TGCGCCAGCAGCTCGTCGTGGGACAATGAGCAGTTCTTC
J: TRBJ2-1
D: NA
size: once
V: TRBV5-1

CDR3: CASSLRATGGDNEQFF
DNA: TGCGCCAGCAGCTTGAGGGCTACAGGGGGAGACAATGAGCAGTTCTTC
J: TRBJ2-1
D: TRBD1
size: NA
V: TRBV5-1

CDR3: CASSLRMAGNQPQHF
DNA: TGTGCCAGCAGCCTTAGAATGGCGGGCAATCAGCCCCAGCATTTT
J: TRBJ1-5
D: NA
size: NA
V: TRBV5-6

CDR3: CASSLAGGNTIYF
DNA: TGTGCCAGCAGCTTAGCCGGGGGAAACACCATATATTTT
J: TRBJ1-3
D: NA
size: NA
V: TRBV7-8

CDR3: CASSEEGSDRHEQFF
DNA: TGCGCCAGCAGTGAAGAAGGGTCCGACAGGCATGAGCAGTTCTTC
J: TRBJ2-1
D: NA
size: NA
V: TRBV10-1

CDR3: CASSVATETGELFF
DNA: TGTGCCAGCAGCGTAGCCACCGAGACCGGGGAGCTGTTTTTT
J: TRBJ2-2
D: NA
size: NA
V: TRBV9

CDR3: CASSLAQRGTEAFF
DNA: TGCGCCAGCAGCTTGGCCCAAAGAGGCACTGAAGCTTTCTTT
J: TRBJ1-1
D: NA
size: NA
V: TRBV5-1

CDR3: CASSPGTMNTGELFF
DNA: TGTGCCAGCAGCCCCGGGACTATGAACACCGGGGAGCTGTTTTTT
J: TRBJ2-2
D: TRBD2
size: NA
V: TRBV5-6

CDR3: CASSIRERISYNEQFF
DNA: TGTGCCAGTAGTATCCGGGAGCGGATCTCCTACAATGAGCAGTTCTTC
J: TRBJ2-1
D: NA
size: NA
V: TRBV19

CDR3: CASSQGTEETQYF
DNA: TGTGCCAGCAGCCAGGGGACGGAGGAGACCCAGTACTTC
J: TRBJ2-5
D: NA
size: NA
V: TRBV4-2

CDR3: CASSTGQPNEKLFF
DNA: TGTGCCAGTAGTACGGGACAGCCTAATGAAAAACTGTTTTTT
J: TRBJ1-4
D: TRBD1
size: NA
V: TRBV19

CDR3: CASSFDPWSEQYF
DNA: TGTGCCAGCAGTTTCGACCCCTGGTCCGAGCAGTACTTC
J: TRBJ2-7
D: NA
size: NA
V: TRBV28

CDR3: CASSVEGTGRGNTIYF
DNA: TGTGCCAGCAGCGTAGAGGGGACAGGGCGGGGAAACACCATATATTTT
J: TRBJ1-3
D: TRBD1
size: NA
V: TRBV9

CDR3: CASSQGALQGLYNEQFF
DNA: TGCGCCAGCAGCCAAGGGGCGTTGCAGGGGCTCTACAATGAGCAGTTCTTC
J: TRBJ2-1
D: NA
size: NA
V: TRBV4-1

CDR3: CASSLGGSGANVLTF
DNA: TGTGCCAGCAGTTTAGGGGGGTCTGGGGCCAACGTCCTGACTTTC
J: TRBJ2-6
D: NA
size: NA
V: TRBV28

CDR3: CASSAGQGAPWYF
DNA: TGTGCCAGCAGTGCGGGACAGGGAGCCCCCTGGTACTTC
J: TRBJ2-7
D: TRBD1
size: NA
V: TRBV6-1

CDR3: CASTQEHGGDTQYF
DNA: TGTGCCAGTACGCAAGAGCACGGAGGAGATACGCAGTATTTT
J: TRBJ2-3
D: NA
size: NA
V: TRBV2

CDR3: CASSSLTWLAGKPQHF
DNA: TGTGCCAGCAGTTCTTTGACATGGCTAGCAGGGAAGCCCCAGCATTTT
J: TRBJ1-5
D: NA
size: NA
V: TRBV28

CDR3: CASSFGLGGDEQFF
DNA: TGTGCCAGCAGCTTTGGACTAGGCGGCGATGAGCAGTTCTTC
J: TRBJ2-1
D: TRBD2
size: NA
V: TRBV7-2

CDR3: CASTRRGQSEAFF
DNA: TGTGCCAGCACCCGACGGGGGCAAAGTGAAGCTTTCTTT
J: TRBJ1-1
D: NA
size: NA
V: TRBV27

CDR3: CASSLRVASSSYNEQFF
DNA: TGTGCCAGCAGCTTAAGGGTGGCGTCGAGCTCCTACAATGAGCAGTTCTTC
J: TRBJ2-1
D: NA
size: NA
V: TRBV7-8

CDR3: CASSVGQVHEQYF
DNA: TGCGCCAGCAGCGTGGGACAGGTCCACGAGCAGTACTTC
J: TRBJ2-7
D: TRBD1
size: once
V: TRBV5-1

CDR3: CASSLYGVNTEAFF
DNA: TGTGCCAGCAGCTTATACGGGGTGAACACTGAAGCTTTCTTT
J: TRBJ1-1
D: NA
size: NA
V: TRBV7-3

CDR3: CAISGGAGGLDTEAFF
DNA: TGTGCCATCAGTGGAGGGGCAGGGGGATTGGACACTGAAGCTTTCTTT
J: TRBJ1-1
D: TRBD1
size: NA
V: TRBV10-3

CDR3: CASSSTGGAEAFF
DNA: TGTGCCAGCAGCTCGACAGGGGGAGCCGAAGCTTTCTTT
J: TRBJ1-1
D: TRBD1
size: NA
V: TRBV7-3

CDR3: CASSLTYAGTRGSYEQYF
DNA: TGTGCCAGCAGCTTAACCTACGCCGGGACTAGAGGCTCCTACGAGCAGTACTTC
J: TRBJ2-7
D: TRBD2
size: NA
V: TRBV11-2

CDR3: CASSIVHSGANVLTF
DNA: TGTGCCAGTAGTATAGTCCACTCTGGGGCCAACGTCCTGACTTTC
J: TRBJ2-6
D: NA
size: NA
V: TRBV19

CDR3: CASSLSGQGLAFF
DNA: TGTGCCAGCAGCTTATCGGGACAGGGGTTAGCTTTCTTT
J: TRBJ1-1
D: TRBD1
size: NA
V: TRBV7-3

CDR3: CAIRDRDGGELFF
DNA: TGTGCCATACGGGACAGGGACGGCGGGGAGCTGTTTTTT
J: TRBJ2-2
D: TRBD1
size: NA
V: TRBV2

CDR3: CASKGASGTDTQYF
DNA: TGTGCCAGCAAGGGGGCTAGCGGCACAGATACGCAGTATTTT
J: TRBJ2-3
D: NA
size: NA
V: TRBV2

CDR3: CASSGIRETQYF
DNA: TGTGCCAGCTCAGGGATTCGGGAGACCCAGTACTTC
J: TRBJ2-5
D: NA
size: once
V: TRBV28

CDR3: CASSGGSNYGYTF
DNA: TGTGCCAGCAGTGGGGGATCTAACTATGGCTACACCTTC
J: TRBJ1-2
D: NA
size: few
V: TRBV6-1